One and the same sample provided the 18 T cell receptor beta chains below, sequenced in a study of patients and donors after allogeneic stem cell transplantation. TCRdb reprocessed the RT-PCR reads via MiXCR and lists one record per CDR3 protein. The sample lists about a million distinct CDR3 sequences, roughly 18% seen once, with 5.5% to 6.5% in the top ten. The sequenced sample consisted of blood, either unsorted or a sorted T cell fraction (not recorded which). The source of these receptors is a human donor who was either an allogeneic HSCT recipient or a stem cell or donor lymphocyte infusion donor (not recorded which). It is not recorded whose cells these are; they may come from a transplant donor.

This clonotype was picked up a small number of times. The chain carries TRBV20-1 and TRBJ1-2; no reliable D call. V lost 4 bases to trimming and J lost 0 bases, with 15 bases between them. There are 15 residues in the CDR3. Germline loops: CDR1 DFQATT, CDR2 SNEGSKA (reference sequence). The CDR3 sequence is CSATGQLSANYGYTF. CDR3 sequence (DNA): TGCAGTGCTACCGGCCAGCTCTCAGCTAACTATGGCTACACCTTC.

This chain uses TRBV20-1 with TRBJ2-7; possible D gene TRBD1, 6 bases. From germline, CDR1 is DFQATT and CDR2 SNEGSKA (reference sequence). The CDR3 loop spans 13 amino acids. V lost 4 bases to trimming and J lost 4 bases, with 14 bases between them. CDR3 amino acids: CSAIHGQGYEQYF. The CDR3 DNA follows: TGCAGTGCTATCCATGGGCAGGGGTACGAGCAGTACTTC.

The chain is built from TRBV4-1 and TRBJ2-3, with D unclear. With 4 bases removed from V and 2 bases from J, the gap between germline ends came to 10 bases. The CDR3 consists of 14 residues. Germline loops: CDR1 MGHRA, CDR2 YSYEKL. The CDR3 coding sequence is TGCGCCAGCAGCCTGACCCAACCCACAGATACGCAGTATTTT. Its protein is CASSLTQPTDTQYF.

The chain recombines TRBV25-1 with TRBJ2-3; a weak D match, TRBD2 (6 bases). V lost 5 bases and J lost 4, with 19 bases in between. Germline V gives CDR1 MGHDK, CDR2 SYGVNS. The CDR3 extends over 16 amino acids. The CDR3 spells CASSPEQRAGSDTQYF. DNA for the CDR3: TGTGCCAGCAGTCCGGAACAGCGGGCGGGCTCAGATACGCAGTATTTT.

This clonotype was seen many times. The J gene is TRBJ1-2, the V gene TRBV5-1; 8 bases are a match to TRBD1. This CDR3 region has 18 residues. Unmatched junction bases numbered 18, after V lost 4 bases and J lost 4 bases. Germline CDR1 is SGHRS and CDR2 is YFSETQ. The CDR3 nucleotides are TGCGCCAGCAGCCCTTACCTGACAGGGGCGTTCCTCGGCTATGGCTACACCTTC. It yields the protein CASSPYLTGAFLGYGYTF.

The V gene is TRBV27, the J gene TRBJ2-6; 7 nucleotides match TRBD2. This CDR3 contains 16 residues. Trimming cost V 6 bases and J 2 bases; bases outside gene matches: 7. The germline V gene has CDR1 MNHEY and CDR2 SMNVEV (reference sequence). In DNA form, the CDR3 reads TGTGCCAGCAGCTCGAGGGAGGGAACTGGGGCCAACGTCCTGACTTTC. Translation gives CASSSREGTGANVLTF.

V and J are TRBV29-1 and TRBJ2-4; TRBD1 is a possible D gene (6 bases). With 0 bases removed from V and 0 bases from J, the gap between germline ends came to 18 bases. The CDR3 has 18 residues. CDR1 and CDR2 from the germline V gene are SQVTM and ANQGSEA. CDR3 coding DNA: TGCAGCGTTGAAGAGGTTAAGGGACACAACCTAGCCAAAAACATTCAGTACTTC. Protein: CSVEEVKGHNLAKNIQYF.

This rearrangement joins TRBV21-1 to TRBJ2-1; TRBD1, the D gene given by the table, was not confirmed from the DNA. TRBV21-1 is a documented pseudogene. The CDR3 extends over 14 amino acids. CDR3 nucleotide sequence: TGTGCCAGCAGCACCGGGACACGGCAACGGGAGCAGTTCTTC. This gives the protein CASSTGTRQREQFF.

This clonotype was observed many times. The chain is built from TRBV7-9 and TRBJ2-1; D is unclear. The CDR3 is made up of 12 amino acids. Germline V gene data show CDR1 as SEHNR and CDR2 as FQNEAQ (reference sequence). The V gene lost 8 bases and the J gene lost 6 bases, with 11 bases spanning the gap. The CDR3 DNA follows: TGTGCCAGCGGAAGCCGGTTCAATGAGCAGTTCTTC. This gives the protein CASGSRFNEQFF. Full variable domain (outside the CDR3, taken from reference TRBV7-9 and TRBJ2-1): DTGVSQNPRHKITKRGQNVTFRCDPISEHNRLYWYRQTLGQGPEFLTYFQNEAQLEKSRLLSDRFSAERPKGSFSTLEIQRTEQGDSAMYLCASGSRFNEQFFGPGTRLTVL.

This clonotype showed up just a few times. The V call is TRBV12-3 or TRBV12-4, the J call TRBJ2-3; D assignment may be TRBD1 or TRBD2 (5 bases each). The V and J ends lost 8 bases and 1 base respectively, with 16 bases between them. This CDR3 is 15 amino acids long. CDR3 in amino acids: CASFPRDLGTDTQYF. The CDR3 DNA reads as TGTGCCAGCTTCCCTCGGGACCTTGGCACAGATACGCAGTATTTT.

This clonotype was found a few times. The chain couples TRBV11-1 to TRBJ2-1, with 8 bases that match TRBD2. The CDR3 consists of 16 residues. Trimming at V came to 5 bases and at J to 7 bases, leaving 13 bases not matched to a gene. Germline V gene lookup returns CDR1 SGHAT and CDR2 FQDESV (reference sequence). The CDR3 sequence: CASSPTGGSGKNEQFF. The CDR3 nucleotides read TGTGCCAGCAGCCCGACCGGGGGTAGCGGGAAGAATGAGCAGTTCTTC.

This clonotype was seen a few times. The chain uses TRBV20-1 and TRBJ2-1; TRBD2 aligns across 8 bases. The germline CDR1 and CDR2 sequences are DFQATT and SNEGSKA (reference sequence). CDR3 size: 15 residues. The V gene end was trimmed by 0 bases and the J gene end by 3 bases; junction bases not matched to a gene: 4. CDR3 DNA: TGCAGTGCTAGAGATCGAAGCGGGGGCTACAATGAGCAGTTCTTC. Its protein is CSARDRSGGYNEQFF.

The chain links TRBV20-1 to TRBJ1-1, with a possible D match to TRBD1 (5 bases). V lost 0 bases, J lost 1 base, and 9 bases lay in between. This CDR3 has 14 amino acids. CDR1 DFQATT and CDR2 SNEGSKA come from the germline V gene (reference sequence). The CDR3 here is CSARDIDRNTEAFF. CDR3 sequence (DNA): TGCAGTGCTAGAGATATTGACAGGAACACTGAAGCTTTCTTT.

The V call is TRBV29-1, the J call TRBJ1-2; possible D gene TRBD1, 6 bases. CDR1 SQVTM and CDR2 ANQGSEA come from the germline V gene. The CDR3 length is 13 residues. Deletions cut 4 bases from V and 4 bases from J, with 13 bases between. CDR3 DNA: TGCAGCGTTGCGTTCGGGACACCCTATGGCTACACCTTC. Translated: CSVAFGTPYGYTF. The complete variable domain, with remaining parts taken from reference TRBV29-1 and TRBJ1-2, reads SAVISQKPSRDICQRGTSLTIQCQVDSQVTMMFWYRQQPGQSLTLIATANQGSEATYESGFVIDKFPISRPNLTFSTLTVSNMSPEDSSIYLCSVAFGTPYGYTFGSGTRLTVV.

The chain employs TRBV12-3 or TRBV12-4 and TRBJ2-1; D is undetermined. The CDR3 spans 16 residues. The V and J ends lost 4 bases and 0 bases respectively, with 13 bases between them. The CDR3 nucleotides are TGTGCCAGCAGTTCTTTACGCGGCAGCTCCTACAATGAGCAGTTCTTC. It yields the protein CASSSLRGSSYNEQFF.

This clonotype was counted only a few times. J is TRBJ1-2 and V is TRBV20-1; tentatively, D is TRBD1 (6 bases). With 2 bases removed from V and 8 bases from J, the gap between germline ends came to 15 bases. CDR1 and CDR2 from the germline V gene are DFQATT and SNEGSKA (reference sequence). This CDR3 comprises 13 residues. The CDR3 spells CSARWEGGGGYTF. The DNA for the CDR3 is TGCAGTGCTAGATGGGAGGGGGGTGGAGGCTACACCTTC.

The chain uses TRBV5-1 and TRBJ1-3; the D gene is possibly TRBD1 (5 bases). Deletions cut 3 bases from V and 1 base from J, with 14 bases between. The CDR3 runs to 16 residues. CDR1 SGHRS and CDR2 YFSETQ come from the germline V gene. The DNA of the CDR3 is TGCGCCAGCAGCTGGGGGACCGAGAGGTCTGGAAACACCATATATTTT. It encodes CASSWGTERSGNTIYF.

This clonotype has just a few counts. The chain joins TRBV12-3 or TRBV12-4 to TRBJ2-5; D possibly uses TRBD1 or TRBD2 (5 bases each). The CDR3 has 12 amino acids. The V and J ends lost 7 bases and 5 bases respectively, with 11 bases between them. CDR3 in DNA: TGTGCCAGCAAGAGGGACCGGGAGACCCAGTACTTC. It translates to CASKRDRETQYF.